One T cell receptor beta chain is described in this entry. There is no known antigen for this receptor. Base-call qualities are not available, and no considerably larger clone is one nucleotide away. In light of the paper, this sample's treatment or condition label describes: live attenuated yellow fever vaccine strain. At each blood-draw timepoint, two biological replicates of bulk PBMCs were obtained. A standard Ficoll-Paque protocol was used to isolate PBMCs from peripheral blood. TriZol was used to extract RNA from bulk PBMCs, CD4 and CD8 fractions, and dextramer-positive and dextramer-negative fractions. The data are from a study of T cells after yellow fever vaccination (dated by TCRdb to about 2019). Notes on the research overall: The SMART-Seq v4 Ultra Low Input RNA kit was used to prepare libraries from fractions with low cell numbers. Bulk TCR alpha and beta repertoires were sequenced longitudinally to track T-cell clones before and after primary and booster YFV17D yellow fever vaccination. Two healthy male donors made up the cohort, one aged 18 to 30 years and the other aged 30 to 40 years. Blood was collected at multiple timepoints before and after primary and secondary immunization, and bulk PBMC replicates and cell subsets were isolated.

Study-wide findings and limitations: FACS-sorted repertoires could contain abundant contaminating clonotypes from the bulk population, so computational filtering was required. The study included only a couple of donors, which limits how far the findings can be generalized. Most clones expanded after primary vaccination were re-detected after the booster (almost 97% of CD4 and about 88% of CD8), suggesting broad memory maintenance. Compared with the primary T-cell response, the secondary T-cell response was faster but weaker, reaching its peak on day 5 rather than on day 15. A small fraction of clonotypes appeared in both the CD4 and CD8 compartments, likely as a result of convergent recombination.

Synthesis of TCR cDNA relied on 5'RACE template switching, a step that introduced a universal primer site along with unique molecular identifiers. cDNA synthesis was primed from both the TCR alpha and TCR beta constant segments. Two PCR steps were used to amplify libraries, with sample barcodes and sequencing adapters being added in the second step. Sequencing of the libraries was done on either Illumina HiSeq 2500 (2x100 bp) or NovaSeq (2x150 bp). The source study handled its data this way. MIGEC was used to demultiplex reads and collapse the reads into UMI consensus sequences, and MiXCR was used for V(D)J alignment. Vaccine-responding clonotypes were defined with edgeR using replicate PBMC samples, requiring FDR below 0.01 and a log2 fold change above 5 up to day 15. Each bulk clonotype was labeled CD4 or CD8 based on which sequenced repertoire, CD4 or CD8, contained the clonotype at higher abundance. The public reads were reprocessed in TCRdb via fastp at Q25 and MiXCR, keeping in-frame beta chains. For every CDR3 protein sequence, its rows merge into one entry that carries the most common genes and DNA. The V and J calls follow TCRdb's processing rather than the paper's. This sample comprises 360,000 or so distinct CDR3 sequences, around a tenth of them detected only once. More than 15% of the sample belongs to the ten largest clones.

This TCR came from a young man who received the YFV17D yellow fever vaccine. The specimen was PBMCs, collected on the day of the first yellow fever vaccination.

The DNA sequence is given as TGTGCCAGCACCTCCCAGGGGAATGAGCAGTTCTTC. The encoded protein is CASTSQGNEQFF. The chain uses TRBV7-8 and TRBJ2-1, and TRBD1 may be the D gene, going by 6 matching bases. Trimming costs V 7 bases and J 7 bases, and their ends lie 11 bases apart. The CDR3 measures 12 amino acids from cysteine to phenylalanine. The retained sequence is limited to the CDR3, 36 bases, with the frame set at the first base. Sequences SGHVS (CDR1) and FQNEAQ (CDR2) are obtained from the germline V gene.